This entry lists 17 T cell receptor beta chains sequenced from one sample in a study of blood T cell repertoires in COVID-19. The method was immunoSEQ multiplex PCR; TCRdb's version includes in-frame clones alone and lacks a portion of them. Among approximately 500,000 clones, 85% to 90% were seen once, and the ten largest hold around 7.8%. The source material was peripheral blood. The source of these receptors is a woman between 45 and 65 years old with COVID-19, enrolled during active disease.

The rearrangement joins TRBV19 to TRBJ1-3; no clear D gene. The V gene lost 8 bases and the J gene lost 0 bases, with 5 bases spanning the gap. Germline V CDR1 and CDR2: LNHDA, SQIVND (reference sequence). The CDR3 is 12 amino acids. The CDR3: CASRYSGNTIYF. CDR3 nucleotides: TGTGCCAGTCGGTACTCTGGAAACACCATATATTTT.

The J gene is TRBJ1-2, the V gene TRBV9; perhaps TRBD1 as D (6 bases). Trimming stripped 2 bases from V and 3 bases from J, with 14 bases between. The CDR3 runs 15 residues. Germline CDR1 is SGDLS and CDR2 is YYNGEE. CDR3 loop: CASSVGISGDYGYTF. CDR3 DNA sequence: TGTGCCAGCAGCGTCGGAATCTCAGGGGACTATGGCTACACCTTC.

V usage is TRBV2 and J usage is TRBJ1-2, with D maybe TRBD1 (5 bases). The germline V and J ends were trimmed by 8 bases and 8 bases, with 15 bases remaining between them. Germline V lookup: CDR1 SNHLY, CDR2 FYNNEI. This CDR3 contains 12 residues. CDR3 region: CASQGWGDGYTF. The CDR3 bases are TGTGCCAGCCAGGGTTGGGGGGACGGCTACACCTTC.

This chain uses TRBV30 with TRBJ1-1, with D hard to call. The CDR3 runs 12 residues. With 0 bases removed from V and 8 bases from J, the gap between germline ends came to 10 bases. The germline V gene encodes CDR1 GTSNPN and CDR2 SVGIG (reference sequence). The CDR3 DNA follows: TGTGCCTGGAGTGTGATATTGGGCGAAGCTTTCTTT. It yields the protein CAWSVILGEAFF.

The chain uses TRBV19 and TRBJ1-4; no clear D gene. CDR3 length: 15 residues. Looked up from germline, CDR1 is LNHDA and CDR2 is SQIVND (reference sequence). Trimming cost V 3 bases and J 0 bases, with 8 bases left between them. The CDR3 sequence is CASSMGRATNEKLFF. The CDR3 DNA follows: TGTGCCAGTAGTATGGGGAGGGCAACTAATGAAAAACTGTTTTTT.

This chain joins TRBV5-6 and TRBJ2-7; D is uncertain. The CDR3 length is 11 residues. The V end was cut by 4 bases, the J end by 3 bases, with 5 bases between. CDR1 and CDR2 from the germline V gene are SGHDT and YYEEEE. The CDR3 DNA follows: TGTGCCAGCAGCGGCAGCTACGAGCAGTACTTC. Translating gives CASSGSYEQYF.

The chain couples TRBV11-2 to TRBJ1-1; possibly TRBD1 for D (5 bases). The CDR3 runs 14 residues. Per germline, CDR1 SGHAT and CDR2 FQNNGV. Trimming removed 4 bases from V and 4 bases from J, with 13 bases in between. In DNA, the CDR3 is TGTGCCAGCAGCTGGGAGTGGGGGGGCACTGAAGCTTTCTTT. It specifies CASSWEWGGTEAFF.

Remarks on this clone: At the DNA level, this CDR3 is encoded by other sequences in the same sample as well. The rearrangement links TRBV3-1 (or the pseudogene TRBV3-2) to TRBJ2-3, with TRBD2 identical over 8 bases. Germline trimming cut 6 bases from V and 1 base from J; bases unmatched to any gene: 6. The length of the CDR3 is 15 residues. CDR1 LGHDT and CDR2 YNNKEL come from the germline V gene (reference sequence). CDR3 protein: CASSPSGGGTDTQYF. The CDR3 coding sequence is TGTGCCAGCAGTCCCAGCGGGGGCGGCACAGATACGCAGTATTTT.

The CDR3 DNA sequence: TGTGCCAGCAGTTGGGACTACAGGGGGCTATACGAGCAGTACTTC. Protein: CASSWDYRGLYEQYF. The chain joins TRBV7-9 to TRBJ2-7; the match to TRBD1 covers 9 bases. Germline CDR1 is SEHNR and CDR2 is FQNEAQ (reference sequence). This CDR3 is built from 15 residues. J gave up 4 bases and V 6 bases, and 10 bases lay outside the gene matches.

The chain uses TRBV5-1 and TRBJ2-3; 7 bases agree with TRBD1. V trimming: 4 bases; J trimming: 1 base; junction bases outside the gene matches: 9. In germline, CDR1 is SGHRS, CDR2 YFSETQ. The CDR3 contains 16 residues. CDR3 coding DNA: TGCGCCAGCAGCCCCCGACGGGACAGCCGCACAGATACGCAGTATTTT. This codes for CASSPRRDSRTDTQYF.

The chain couples TRBV5-1 to TRBJ1-2; 7 positions agree with TRBD1. CDR1 and CDR2 (germline): SGHRS, YFSETQ. The CDR3 has 14 amino acids. V shed 6 bases and J 0 bases; nucleotides not matched to a gene: 5. CDR3 sequence: CASKGALSNYGYTF. The CDR3, as DNA: TGCGCCAGCAAGGGGGCTTTGTCTAACTATGGCTACACCTTC.

The chain is built from TRBV3-1 (or the pseudogene TRBV3-2) and TRBJ1-2; D is uncertain. V lost 1 base to trimming and J lost 7 bases, with 16 bases between them. Germline V CDR1 and CDR2: LGHDT, YNNKEL (reference sequence). This CDR3 region has 15 residues. CDR3 in DNA: TGTGCCAGCAGCCAAGCCTCGGCGGGGATGGGTGGCTACACCTTC. Protein: CASSQASAGMGGYTF.

Points on this clone: Other DNA sequences in the sample encode the same CDR3. V usage is TRBV9 and J usage is TRBJ2-1, with TRBD2 identical over 8 bases. Germline trimming cut 0 bases from V and 0 bases from J; bases unmatched to any gene: 5. The CDR3 loop spans 17 amino acids. Germline lookup yields CDR1 SGDLS and CDR2 YYNGEE. CDR3 nucleotides: TGTGCCAGCAGCGTAGCAAGCGGGGGACTCTCCTACAATGAGCAGTTCTTC. Protein sequence: CASSVASGGLSYNEQFF.

This clone was seen once. The rearrangement links TRBV5-1 to TRBJ2-3, with 13 positions matching TRBD2. The germline CDR1 and CDR2 sequences are SGHRS and YFSETQ. The CDR3 sequence is 16 residues long. V shed 4 bases, J shed 5 bases, and the junction held 7 bases outside the gene matches. CDR3 in amino acids: CASSEGLAGTLDTQYF. CDR3 in DNA: TGCGCCAGCAGCGAGGGACTAGCGGGGACCCTAGATACGCAGTATTTT. The variable domain in full, with the rest retrieved from reference TRBV5-1 and TRBJ2-3, is KAGVTQTPRYLIKTRGQQVTLSCSPISGHRSVSWYQQTPGQGLQFLFEYFSETQRNKGNFPGRFSGRQFSNSRSEMNVSTLELGDSALYLCASSEGLAGTLDTQYFGPGTRLTVL.

This chain uses TRBV5-1 with TRBJ2-5, with a tentative D call TRBD1 (5 bases). Germline-derived CDR1 and CDR2 are SGHRS and YFSETQ. V lost 0 bases to trimming and J lost 6 bases, with 12 bases between them. The CDR3 has 14 residues. The CDR3 loop is CASSLEAGKQTQYF. For the CDR3, the DNA is TGCGCCAGCAGCTTGGAGGCAGGGAAACAGACCCAGTACTTC.

V and J are TRBV6-5 and TRBJ2-1; D is unresolved. V was cut by 5 bases and J by 0 bases, with 8 bases left in between. CDR1 and CDR2 (germline): MNHEY, SVGAGI. The CDR3 covers 14 residues. The CDR3 DNA reads TGTGCCAGCAGTACGTCCAGCTCCTACAATGAGCAGTTCTTC. Protein: CASSTSSSYNEQFF.

The chain is built from TRBV19 and TRBJ1-1; maybe TRBD1 (5 bases). The CDR3 consists of 18 residues. V dropped 5 bases and J dropped 0 bases, with 22 bases sitting between them. Germline V gives CDR1 LNHDA, CDR2 SQIVND (reference sequence). The CDR3 region is CASSGQGFFLRVNTEAFF. CDR3 bases: TGTGCCAGTAGTGGTCAGGGCTTTTTCCTTCGCGTGAACACTGAAGCTTTCTTT. The full variable domain, completed using reference TRBV19 and TRBJ1-1, is DGGITQSPKYLFRKEGQNVTLSCEQNLNHDAMYWYRQDPGQGLRLIYYSQIVNDFQKGDIAEGYSVSREKKESFPLTVTSAQKNPTAFYLCASSGQGFFLRVNTEAFFGQGTRLTVV.